The T cell receptor (beta chain) under discussion was sequenced for a study of post-analysis software for immune sequencing data. Presence of unique molecular identifiers characterized the TCR beta cDNA libraries. Input of roughly 1 to 11 million T cells yielded some 500,000 cDNA molecules. TCRdb passed the PCR reads through MiXCR, listing each CDR3 protein once. The sample consists of over 150,000 distinct CDR3 sequences, about 30% of them appearing once. A note on this clonotype: Its antigen remains unknown.

General observations from the study: Batch-mates among the samples co-clustered strongly by F measure. TRBV5-6, TRBV5-1 and TRBV20-1 were among roughly 5 TRBV segments more frequent in patients than controls. Relative to controls, patients with multiple sclerosis showed significantly lower normalized Chao1 diversity.

The ends lost 3 bases at V and 1 base at J; junction bases unmatched: 4. Germline V gene lookup returns CDR1 KGHSH and CDR2 LQKENI. The CDR3 is 15 amino acids. The sequencing input was blood. The J gene is TRBJ1-1, the V gene TRBV18; TRBD1 matches 8 bases. The TCR comes from a girl aged 5-17 years with multiple sclerosis. CDR3 protein: CASSPLDRANTEAFF. The DNA of the CDR3 is TGTGCCAGCTCACCGTTGGACAGGGCGAACACTGAAGCTTTCTTT.